This T cell receptor beta chain was retrieved from a study of tumor and adjacent non-tumor tissue in lung cancer. With respect to this clonotype: Its antigen is unknown. This may be a read error, as it is one base from a much larger clone.

Findings of the study overall: Top 100 clones took a larger repertoire share in normal lung.

Per germline, CDR1 DFQATT and CDR2 SNEGSKA (reference sequence). This CDR3 comprises 15 residues. This sample's RNA came from whole unsorted tissue. Distant lung tissue was collected more than 3 cm away from the tumor edge. Donors were chemotherapy-naive, newly diagnosed lung cancer surgical patients in China, August–late 2014. A modified ARM-PCR protocol with three rounds of nested PCR amplified TCRbeta. TCRdb reprocessed the multiplex PCR reads with MiXCR, giving one entry per CDR3 protein. The profile covers under 95,000 distinct CDR3 sequences, with roughly 80% appearing a single time and about 54% taken by the ten largest.

This sequence was found in a man aged 55 to 69 with non-small cell lung cancer. Sample: distant non-tumor lung tissue. The chain has TRBV20-1 and TRBJ2-4; D is possibly TRBD2 (7 bases). The CDR3 region has the DNA TGCAGTGCTAGTAAACAAGGGGGGGGATCGGACATTCAGTGCTTC. It encodes CSASKQGGGSDIQCF.